This T cell receptor beta chain derives from a study of blood T cell repertoires in COVID-19 (dated by TCRdb to 2020 to 2022). Regarding the complete study: The collaborator samples originated in the United States, Italy and Spain and spanned the acute and convalescent phases of COVID-19. The repertoires were released in a freely available public database meant as a resource for research on the immune response to SARS-CoV-2. Deeply sampled blood TCRbeta repertoires from subjects exposed to, actively infected with, or recovered from COVID-19 were included in the dataset. Where available, HLA class I and class II types were obtained from metadata supplied by the sample provider rather than from assay-based typing. Samples came from the ongoing ImmuneRACE study (first 160 participants) plus 1,254 subjects from 6 global collaborators. The material from the prospective study consisted of cDNA or gDNA derived from T cells, B-cell-depleted T cells, or PBMCs. The sample metadata nearly always contained a de-identified subject ID, COVID-19 status, age in years and sex.

TCRbeta CDR3 regions were amplified from genomic DNA using the immunoSEQ Assay, a bias-controlled multiplex PCR. The study's own analysis went as follows. Nucleated cell counts per sample were estimated from amplification of reference gene primers within the assay. To quantify the absolute abundance of each unique TCRbeta CDR3 rearrangement, sequence reads were collapsed and filtered. For each sample, productive Simpson clonality was calculated as the square root of Simpson's diversity index over productive rearrangements. TCRdb provides this immuneACCESS table in a form limited to in-frame rearrangements. Some clones are lacking; in checked studies, under half of them reflect an unresolved V gene, and why the rest are absent is not known. V and J calls plus clone size are reproduced from that table; the DNA served to infer D and trimming. Counted in this sample were some 94,000 clones; approximately 87% of them appeared once. The ten largest account for less than 20% of the sample.

Points on this clone: The clone's antigen remains unknown. No much larger clone exists at a distance of one base, and base qualities are not known.

Trimming at the junction amounts to 1 base on V and 5 bases on J, and the germline ends lie 17 bases apart. From cysteine to phenylalanine, the CDR3 is 16 amino acids long. Just the 48-base CDR3 DNA is kept, in frame starting at base 1. Reading the germline V gene (reference sequence) gives CDR1 LGHDT and CDR2 YNNKEL. What the authors observed across the whole study: How much clinical and demographic metadata was included differed by source and by participant, and the metadata was provided uncurated.

Whole blood was collected in K2EDTA tubes by collaborating institutions according to the institutions' own protocols. For TCRbeta analysis, collaborator samples were shipped as frozen whole blood, as isolated PBMCs, or as DNA extracted from either sample type. This TCR was sampled from a human donor in a cohort sampled during active COVID-19. The receptor chain draws on TRBV3-1 (or the pseudogene TRBV3-2) and TRBJ2-5; perhaps TRBD1 is the D gene, with 6 bases matching. Sequencing was carried out using peripheral blood. The base sequence is TGTGCCAGCAGCCAAGGTGGGGGCACGGGTGTGGAGACCCAGTACTTC. Protein translation: CASSQGGGTGVETQYF.